What follows is one TCR beta chain and its context. Its antigen is unknown. The data originate from a study of shared clonotypes between healthy human individuals. Across the study: There were three CD4 naive, three CD4 memory, two CD8 naive and one CD8 memory plates per donor. Notes on the study in general: Sampling covered nothing but blood. Tissue TCR repertoires likely differ from those found in blood. Four donors shared approximately 5% of their naive CD4 clonotypes.

Only in-frame clones appear in the TCRdb table, and some are missing; sequencing was by immunoSEQ multiplex PCR. The data show about 2,500,000 clones, approximately 92% seen once. In the CD4+ fraction, cells were divided into CD45RA+ naive and CD45RA-negative memory subsets. This sequence originates from a man aged 18 to 29 in good health. Sequenced: naive CD4+ T cells sorted from blood. As to subset: CD45RA+ positively selected.

CDR3 DNA: TGTGCCAGCAGCTTATCCGACAGTTCCTACGAGCAGTACTTC. It specifies CASSLSDSSYEQYF. The chain recombines TRBV11-2 with TRBJ2-7; D may be TRBD1 (5 bases). The ends were cut back, 2 bases at V and 1 base at J, with 9 bases in the middle. The germline V gene encodes CDR1 SGHAT and CDR2 FQNNGV. The length of the CDR3 is 14 residues.